This T cell receptor beta chain appears in the sequencing data of a study of blood T cell repertoires in COVID-19 (dated by TCRdb to about 2020). Regarding the research as a whole: Collaborator samples came from the United States, Italy and Spain and covered acute and convalescent phases of COVID-19. Deeply sampled blood TCRbeta repertoires from subjects exposed to, actively infected with, or recovered from COVID-19 were included in the dataset. The sample metadata nearly always contained a de-identified subject ID, COVID-19 status, age in years and sex. The repertoires were released in a freely available public database meant as a resource for research on the immune response to SARS-CoV-2. The material from the prospective study consisted of cDNA or gDNA derived from T cells, B-cell-depleted T cells, or PBMCs. Where available, HLA class I and class II types were taken from metadata supplied by the sample provider and were not determined by assay-based typing. The samples were drawn from the first 160 participants of the ongoing ImmuneRACE study and from over a thousand subjects provided by 6 global collaborators.

Worth noting for this clone: No antigen is known for it. Base qualities were left out, and no much larger clone turns up one base away.

TCRbeta CDR3 regions were amplified from genomic DNA by means of the immunoSEQ Assay, a bias-controlled multiplex PCR. The study's processing was this. Nucleated cell counts per sample were estimated from amplification of reference gene primers within the assay. Sequence reads were collapsed and filtered to measure the absolute abundance of every unique TCRbeta CDR3 rearrangement. For each sample, productive Simpson clonality was calculated by taking the square root of Simpson's diversity index across productive rearrangements. TCRdb holds this immuneACCESS table with in-frame rearrangements only. Some clones are missing; in checked studies, unresolved V genes explain under half, and the rest has no known cause. The DNA gave D and trimming, while V, J and clone size come from that table. This sample lists about 170,000 clones; 65% to 85% were detected once. The leading ten clones occupy 2.6% of the sample.

Including cysteine and phenylalanine, the CDR3 has 16 amino acids. Solely the CDR3 DNA is kept, with 48 bases framed from the first base. V was cut back by 2 bases and J by 2 bases, leaving a gap of 12 bases between them. The germline V gene sets CDR1 to SGHTA and CDR2 to FQGNSA. Study-wide conclusions, independent of this receptor: The quantity of clinical and demographic metadata differed by source and by participant and was supplied without curation.

Whole blood was collected in K2EDTA tubes by collaborating institutions according to the institutions' own protocols. Collaborator samples were shipped for TCRbeta analysis as frozen whole blood, isolated PBMCs, or DNA extracted from either sample type. Sample: peripheral blood. This sequence uses TRBV7-2 and TRBJ2-2; a tentative D match to TRBD1 spans 6 bases. The TCR was taken from a human donor with acute or convalescent COVID-19. The donor label of this sample is uncertain. The DNA reads TGTGCCAGCAGCTTAAGGGGGAGTATAAACACCGGGGAGCTGTTTTTT. This encodes CASSLRGSINTGELFF.